Following are 16 T cell receptor beta chains from one sample sequenced in a study. MiXCR, applied by TCRdb to the 5' RACE reads, yields one record per CDR3 protein. The table includes about 62,000 distinct CDR3 sequences, approximately 31% detected once. Sequences were obtained from tumor-infiltrating naive CD4+ T cells sorted from the breast tumor. Specified subset: naive CD4+ T cells, CD4+CD45RA+CD25-. The receptors derive from a female donor with breast cancer.

Only a few counts were recorded for this clonotype. The V and J genes are TRBV6-5 and TRBJ1-1, with D possibly being TRBD1 (5 bases). Trimming took off 6 bases at V and 1 base at J, with 18 bases between the two ends. Germline lookup yields CDR1 MNHEY and CDR2 SVGAGI. The CDR3 is 16 residues long. CDR3 in DNA: TGTGCCAGCAGCGGTCTCGGGGCAGGCCAGAACACTGAAGCTTTCTTT. The encoded protein is CASSGLGAGQNTEAFF.

The V call is TRBV6-2 or TRBV6-3, the J call TRBJ2-5, with 8 bases identical to TRBD2. The CDR3 contains 15 residues. After removal of 5 bases from V and 5 bases from J, the junction contained 10 bases not matched to a gene. Germline V lookup: CDR1 MNHEY, CDR2 SVGEGT. The CDR3 spells CASSPGTRIWETQYF. The CDR3, as DNA: TGTGCCAGCAGTCCCGGGACTAGGATTTGGGAGACCCAGTACTTC.

The chain has TRBV20-1 and TRBJ2-5; D perhaps matches TRBD2 (6 bases). This CDR3 has 15 residues. V lost 3 bases and J lost 7, with 21 bases in between. The germline V gene has CDR1 DFQATT and CDR2 SNEGSKA (reference sequence). CDR3 sequence reads: CSASDPLPGLTTQYF. The CDR3 nucleotides are TGCAGTGCTAGTGACCCATTACCGGGACTCACGACCCAGTACTTC.

The gene calls are TRBV7-2 and TRBJ2-1, with D possibly being TRBD2 (5 bases). The germline V gene has CDR1 SGHTA and CDR2 FQGNSA. Trimming shortened V by 1 base and J by 8 bases, and 15 bases separated the two germline ends. This CDR3 has 15 residues. CDR3 loop: CASSLESGGSDEQFF. The CDR3 DNA reads TGTGCCAGCAGCTTAGAATCCGGTGGGAGCGATGAGCAGTTCTTC.

The rearrangement joins TRBV30 to TRBJ1-1; no reliable D call. Trimming pared 0 bases from V and 0 bases from J, leaving 5 bases between. CDR1 and CDR2 from the germline V gene are GTSNPN and SVGIG (reference sequence). CDR3 length: 13 residues. The CDR3 DNA reads as TGTGCCTGGAGTGTTGGGATGAACACTGAAGCTTTCTTT. It codes for CAWSVGMNTEAFF.

This clonotype has more than one count but fewer than ten. The chain recombines TRBV12-3 or TRBV12-4 with TRBJ2-5; D is possibly TRBD2 (6 bases). This CDR3 is 13 amino acids long. Trimming pared 2 bases from V and 5 bases from J, leaving 9 bases between. The DNA for the CDR3 is TGTGCCAGCAGTTTACGGGGGATCGAGACCCAGTACTTC. Its translation is CASSLRGIETQYF.

The rearrangement joins TRBV7-6 to TRBJ1-4; no definite D call. Trimming removed 5 bases at V and 3 bases at J, with 7 bases between. Germline-derived CDR1 and CDR2 are SGHVS and FNYEAQ. CDR3 length equals 13 residues. The CDR3 nucleotides read TGTGCCAGCAGCCCGGACGCTAATGAAAAACTGTTTTTT. Residues: CASSPDANEKLFF.

The CDR3 loop reads CASSSLAGGQNEQFF. For the CDR3, the DNA is TGTGCCAGCAGTTCACTAGCGGGGGGGCAGAATGAGCAGTTCTTC. The chain uses TRBV12-3 or TRBV12-4 and TRBJ2-1; 13 bases fit TRBD2. CDR3 length equals 15 residues. The trim removed 4 bases at V and 7 bases at J, leaving 4 bases unmatched.

This clonotype has more than one count but fewer than ten. This sequence joins TRBV5-5 and TRBJ2-1; D is undetermined. Germline CDR1 SGHKS, CDR2 YYEKEE (reference sequence). The CDR3 runs 14 residues. With 0 bases removed from V and 9 bases from J, the gap between germline ends came to 13 bases. In DNA form, the CDR3 reads TGTGCCAGCAGCTTGGGTGTCCCTCTGGCTGAGCAGTTCTTC. This gives the protein CASSLGVPLAEQFF.

The rearrangement joins TRBV12-3 or TRBV12-4 to TRBJ2-1, with 9 bases fitting TRBD2. The CDR3 contains 20 residues. V lost 5 bases to trimming and J lost 0 bases; unmatched junction nucleotides: 17. The chain's CDR3 is CASSPGIAGGGYSSYNEQFF. The CDR3 coding sequence is TGTGCCAGCAGTCCAGGGATTGCGGGGGGGGGGTACAGCTCCTACAATGAGCAGTTCTTC.

As regards this clonotype: Germline and junction disagree at one end, which may indicate a read error. V usage is TRBV7-2 and J usage is TRBJ1-4; TRBD1 might be the D (6 bases). Germline lookup yields CDR1 SGHTA and CDR2 FQGNSA. The length of the CDR3 is 16 residues. CDR3: CVSSRRGQATNEKLFF. CDR3 nucleotides: TGTGTCAGCAGCCGCCGGGGACAAGCAACTAATGAAAAACTGTTTTTT.

This clonotype was detected a few times. The gene calls are TRBV12-3 or TRBV12-4 and TRBJ1-1, with D unresolved. V was pared by 3 bases and J by 2 bases, with 4 bases between. This CDR3 is built from 12 residues. The CDR3 nucleotides are TGTGCCAGCAGTTTTAGTAACACTGAAGCTTTCTTT. It is translated as CASSFSNTEAFF.

The rearrangement links TRBV18 to TRBJ1-4; 7 positions agree with TRBD1. The V segment lost 1 base and the J segment 6 bases; nucleotides outside the gene matches: 14. Germline lookup yields CDR1 KGHSH and CDR2 LQKENI. The CDR3 runs to 18 residues. The CDR3 DNA sequence: TGTGCCAGCTCACCACTGGAGACAGGGACTCTGTTGGATGAAAAACTGTTTTTT. Protein: CASSPLETGTLLDEKLFF.

J is TRBJ2-3 and V is TRBV28; D is unclear. The ends were cut back, 3 bases at V and 1 base at J, with 8 bases in the middle. The CDR3 spans 14 residues. Germline V gene lookup returns CDR1 MDHEN and CDR2 SYDVKM. This CDR3 is CASSFPRGTDTQYF. CDR3 nucleotides: TGTGCCAGCAGTTTCCCTAGAGGCACAGATACGCAGTATTTT.

Remarks on this clonotype: A junction end diverges from the germline sequence, so it may reflect a read error. The V gene is TRBV5-1, the J gene TRBJ1-1; the D gene is possibly TRBD1 (6 bases). This CDR3 is 13 amino acids long. Germline lookup yields CDR1 SGHRS and CDR2 YFSETQ. CDR3 nucleotides: TGCGCCGGCAGCTCCACAGGGAATACTGAAGCTTTCTTT. It codes for CAGSSTGNTEAFF.

The chain uses TRBV18 and TRBJ2-7, with D possibly matching TRBD1 (5 bases). V shed 3 bases and J shed 3 bases, with 18 bases lying between them. Germline CDR1 is KGHSH and CDR2 is LQKENI. The CDR3 totals 16 residues. CDR3 nucleotide sequence: TGTGCCAGCTCACCCCGTATAGGGGCCCGGAGCTACGAGCAGTACTTC. Its protein product is CASSPRIGARSYEQYF.